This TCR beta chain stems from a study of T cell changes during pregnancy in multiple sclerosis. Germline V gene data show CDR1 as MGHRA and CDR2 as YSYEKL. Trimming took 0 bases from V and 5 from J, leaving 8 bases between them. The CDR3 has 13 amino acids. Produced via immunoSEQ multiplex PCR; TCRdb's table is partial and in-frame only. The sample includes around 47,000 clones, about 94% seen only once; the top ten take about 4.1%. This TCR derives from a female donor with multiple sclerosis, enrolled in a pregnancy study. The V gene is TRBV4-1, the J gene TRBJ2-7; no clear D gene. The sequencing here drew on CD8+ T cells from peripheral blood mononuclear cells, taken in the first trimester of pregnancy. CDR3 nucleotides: TGCGCCAGCAGCCAAGATATTCGCGACGAGCAGTACTTC. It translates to CASSQDIRDEQYF.